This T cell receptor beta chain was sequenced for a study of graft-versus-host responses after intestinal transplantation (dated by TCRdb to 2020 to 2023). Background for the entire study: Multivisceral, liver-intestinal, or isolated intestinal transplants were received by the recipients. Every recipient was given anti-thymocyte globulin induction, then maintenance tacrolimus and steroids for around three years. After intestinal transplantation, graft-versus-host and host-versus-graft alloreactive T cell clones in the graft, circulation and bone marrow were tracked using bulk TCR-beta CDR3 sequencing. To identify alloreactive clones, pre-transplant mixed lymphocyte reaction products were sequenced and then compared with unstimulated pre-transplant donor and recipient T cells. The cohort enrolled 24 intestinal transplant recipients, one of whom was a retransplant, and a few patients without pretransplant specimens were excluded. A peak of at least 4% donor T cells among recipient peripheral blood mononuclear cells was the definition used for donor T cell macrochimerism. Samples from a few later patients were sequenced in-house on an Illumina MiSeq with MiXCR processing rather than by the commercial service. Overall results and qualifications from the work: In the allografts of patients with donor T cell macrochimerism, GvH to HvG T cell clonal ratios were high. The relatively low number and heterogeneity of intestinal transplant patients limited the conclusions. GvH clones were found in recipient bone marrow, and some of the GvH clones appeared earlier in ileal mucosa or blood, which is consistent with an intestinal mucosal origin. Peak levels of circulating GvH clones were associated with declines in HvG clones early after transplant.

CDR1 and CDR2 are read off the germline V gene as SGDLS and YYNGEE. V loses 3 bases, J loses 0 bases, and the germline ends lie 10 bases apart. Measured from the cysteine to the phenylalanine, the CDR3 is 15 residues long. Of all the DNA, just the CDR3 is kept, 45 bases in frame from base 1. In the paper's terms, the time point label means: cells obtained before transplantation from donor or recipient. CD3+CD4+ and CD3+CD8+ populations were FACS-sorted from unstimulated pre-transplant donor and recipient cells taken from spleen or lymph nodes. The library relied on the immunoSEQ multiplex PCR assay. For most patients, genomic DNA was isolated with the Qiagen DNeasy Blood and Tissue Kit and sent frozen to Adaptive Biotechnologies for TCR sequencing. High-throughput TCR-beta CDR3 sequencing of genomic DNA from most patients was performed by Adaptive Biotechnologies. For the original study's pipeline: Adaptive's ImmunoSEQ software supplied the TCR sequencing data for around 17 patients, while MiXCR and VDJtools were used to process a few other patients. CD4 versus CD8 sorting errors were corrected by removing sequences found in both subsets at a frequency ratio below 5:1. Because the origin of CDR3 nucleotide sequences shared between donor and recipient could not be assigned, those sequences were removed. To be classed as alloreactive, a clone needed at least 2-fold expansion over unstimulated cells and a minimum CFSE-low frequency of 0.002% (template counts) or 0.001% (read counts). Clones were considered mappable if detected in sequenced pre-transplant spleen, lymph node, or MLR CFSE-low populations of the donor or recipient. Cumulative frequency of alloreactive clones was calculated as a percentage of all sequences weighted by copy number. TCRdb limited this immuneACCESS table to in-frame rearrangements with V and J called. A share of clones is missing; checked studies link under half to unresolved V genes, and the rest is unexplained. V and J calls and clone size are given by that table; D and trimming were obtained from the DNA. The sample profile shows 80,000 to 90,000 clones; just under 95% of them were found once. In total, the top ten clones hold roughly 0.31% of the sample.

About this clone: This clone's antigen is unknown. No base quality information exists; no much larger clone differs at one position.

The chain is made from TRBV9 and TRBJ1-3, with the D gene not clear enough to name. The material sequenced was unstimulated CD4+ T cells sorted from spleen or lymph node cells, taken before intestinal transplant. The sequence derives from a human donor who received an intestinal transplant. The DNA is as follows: TGTGCCAGCAGCGCGGGAGTGGGCTCTGGAAACACCATATATTTT. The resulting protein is CASSAGVGSGNTIYF. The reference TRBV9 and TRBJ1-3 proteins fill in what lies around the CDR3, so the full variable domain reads DSGVTQTPKHLITATGQRVTLRCSPRSGDLSVYWYQQSLDQGLQFLIQYYNGEERAKGNILERFSAQQFPDLHSELNLSSLELGDSALYFCASSAGVGSGNTIYFGEGSWLTVV.